Listed here are 30 T cell receptor beta chains from one sample, sequenced in a study of T cells after yellow fever vaccination. MiXCR, run by TCRdb on the 5' RACE reads, gives a single entry per CDR3 protein. Of under 250,000 distinct CDR3 sequences in the sample, 2.5% to 3.5% were seen once. The sequencing used CD4+ T cells sorted from PBMCs, collected 10 days after the yellow fever booster vaccination. These receptor sequences come from a man between 18 and 29 years old who received the YFV17D yellow fever vaccine.

This chain joins TRBV6-6 and TRBJ2-7; D call uncertain. Germline CDR1 is MNHNY and CDR2 is SVGAGI (reference sequence). Trimming stripped 4 bases from V and 3 bases from J, with 10 bases between. CDR3 length: 13 residues. The CDR3 spells CASSSSSGYEQYF. CDR3 bases: TGTGCCAGCAGTTCGTCCTCAGGCTACGAGCAGTACTTC.

This clonotype was seen at least ten times. V gene TRBV12-3 or TRBV12-4 combines with J gene TRBJ2-7; D uncertain. CDR3 length: 14 amino acids. V lost 2 bases to trimming and J lost 6 bases, with 14 bases between them. CDR3 in DNA: TGTGCCAGCAGTTTACAGCAGGCCCTCGGCGAGCAGTACTTC. Protein sequence: CASSLQQALGEQYF.

The chain is built from TRBV28 and TRBJ1-2, with a tentative D call TRBD1 (5 bases). The germline V gene has CDR1 MDHEN and CDR2 SYDVKM. The V end was cut by 4 bases, the J end by 2 bases, with 14 bases between. This CDR3 has 15 residues. The CDR3: CASSSPGGENYGYTF. The CDR3 nucleotides are TGTGCCAGCAGTTCTCCCGGGGGGGAAAACTATGGCTACACCTTC.

This clonotype has ten or more counts. The chain joins TRBV6-2 or TRBV6-3 to TRBJ2-7; D tentatively reads TRBD1 or TRBD2 (5 bases each). Per germline, CDR1 MNHEY and CDR2 SVGEGT. V shed 2 bases and J shed 5 bases, with 10 bases lying between them. CDR3 length equals 13 residues. The CDR3 DNA follows: TGTGCCAGCAGTTACCGAGGGGTCGACGAGCAGTACTTC. Its protein product is CASSYRGVDEQYF.

This clonotype has at least ten counts. The chain's CDR3 is CASSFSGTGELFF. In DNA form, the CDR3 reads TGCGCCAGCAGCTTCAGCGGCACCGGGGAGCTGTTTTTT. V is TRBV5-1 and J is TRBJ2-2, with a possible D match to TRBD2 (5 bases). V lost 2 bases to trimming and J lost 4 bases, with 6 bases between them. CDR3 length equals 13 residues. The germline gives CDR1 SGHRS, CDR2 YFSETQ.

This clonotype was observed at least ten times. V usage is TRBV11-2 and J usage is TRBJ2-1; 7 nucleotides match TRBD2. Trimming at V came to 7 bases and at J to 9 bases, leaving 15 bases not matched to a gene. CDR1 and CDR2 (germline): SGHAT, FQNNGV. The CDR3 loop spans 15 amino acids. CDR3 bases: TGTGCCAGCATTCCCGATTGGTCACCGGGGGGTGAGCAGTTCTTC. It specifies CASIPDWSPGGEQFF.

This clonotype was seen only a few times. The chain employs TRBV28 and TRBJ1-6; 9 bases agree with TRBD1. This CDR3 contains 14 residues. The germline gives CDR1 MDHEN, CDR2 SYDVKM. Trimming cost V 4 bases and J 10 bases; bases outside gene matches: 5. The DNA for the CDR3 is TGTGCCAGCAGTTCTGGGACAGGGTACTCACCCCTCCACTTT. Translation: CASSSGTGYSPLHF.

This clonotype was detected a few times. The gene calls are TRBV12-3 or TRBV12-4 and TRBJ1-4; D is uncertain. The V end lost 6 bases, the J end lost 7 bases, and 12 bases lay between the germline ends. The CDR3 is made up of 13 amino acids. This chain's CDR3 is CASRPQAVEKLFF. CDR3 DNA sequence: TGTGCCAGCAGACCTCAGGCTGTTGAAAAACTGTTTTTT.

This clonotype was counted ten times or more. The V and J genes are TRBV6-6 and TRBJ2-7, with 12 positions matching TRBD1. This CDR3 has 16 amino acids. J gave up 5 bases and V 6 bases, and 11 bases lay outside the gene matches. CDR1 MNHNY and CDR2 SVGAGI come from the germline V gene (reference sequence). Here the CDR3 DNA reads TGTGCCAGCAGCCGAGGGGGACAGGGGGCAGCGGACGAGCAGTACTTC. Translation gives CASSRGGQGAADEQYF.

This clonotype has a count of ten or more. The chain is built from TRBV18 and TRBJ1-3; weak D call: TRBD1 (5 bases). In germline, CDR1 is KGHSH, CDR2 LQKENI. Deletions cut 0 bases from V and 2 bases from J, with 8 bases between. The CDR3 length is 15 residues. CDR3 amino acids: CASSPPVGPGNTIYF. The CDR3 bases are TGTGCCAGCTCACCACCGGTGGGGCCTGGAAACACCATATATTTT.

The chain has TRBV20-1 and TRBJ1-5; perhaps TRBD1 as D (6 bases). This CDR3 is built from 13 residues. V shed 5 bases and J shed 3 bases, with 11 bases lying between them. Germline CDR1 and CDR2: DFQATT and SNEGSKA (reference sequence). The CDR3 loop is CSAQGGLNQPQHF. The CDR3 DNA reads as TGCAGTGCTCAAGGGGGGCTCAATCAGCCCCAGCATTTT.

This clonotype was found many times. The rearrangement joins TRBV10-3 to TRBJ1-6, with D perhaps TRBD1 (6 bases). Germline V gene sequence: CDR1 ENHRY, CDR2 SYGVKD. The CDR3 covers 15 residues. Trimming took off 7 bases at V and 8 bases at J, with 18 bases between the two ends. Here the CDR3 reads CAITQGQSSHSPLHF. CDR3 coding DNA: TGTGCCATCACCCAAGGACAGTCATCCCATTCACCCCTCCACTTT.

This clonotype showed up just a few times. The V gene is TRBV11-3, the J gene TRBJ2-7; D may be TRBD1 (6 bases). The CDR3 has 16 amino acids. Trimming cost V 2 bases and J 3 bases, with 17 bases left between them. In germline, CDR1 is SGHNT, CDR2 YENEEA. The CDR3 reads CASSLMSRGMLYEQYV. CDR3 DNA: TGTGCCAGCAGCTTAATGTCCAGGGGAATGCTCTACGAGCAGTACGTC.

This clonotype has a handful of counts. This rearrangement joins TRBV10-2 to TRBJ2-7, with unresolved D. CDR1 is WSHSY, CDR2 SAAADI, per germline. The V end was cut by 7 bases, the J end by 5 bases, with 27 bases between. The CDR3 runs to 17 residues. Here the CDR3 reads CASNPAPGRGSWHEQYV. The CDR3 nucleotides are TGCGCCAGCAACCCGGCGCCCGGACGTGGCAGTTGGCACGAGCAGTACGTC.

This clonotype was counted only a few times. The chain carries TRBV6-2 or TRBV6-3 and TRBJ1-4; 9 nucleotides line up with TRBD1. This CDR3 is 13 amino acids long. Germline V CDR1 and CDR2: MNHEY, SVGEGT. The J segment lost 5 bases and the V segment lost 7 bases, leaving 2 bases of the junction unmatched. The CDR3 DNA follows: TGTGCCAGCACGGGACAGGGAAATGAAAAACTGTTTTTT. Protein: CASTGQGNEKLFF.

This clonotype has at least ten counts. The J gene is TRBJ2-1, the V gene TRBV5-1, with TRBD1 identical over 11 bases. CDR1 is SGHRS and CDR2 is YFSETQ in the germline V gene. The V segment lost 0 bases and the J segment 5 bases; nucleotides outside the gene matches: 4. This CDR3 has 16 amino acids. The CDR3 reads CASSLVGQGADNEQFF. The CDR3 region has the DNA TGCGCCAGCAGCTTGGTCGGACAGGGGGCAGACAATGAGCAGTTCTTC.

This clonotype was counted at least ten times. This chain connects TRBV5-4 to TRBJ1-2; a possible D gene is TRBD1 (5 bases). The CDR3 has 14 amino acids. Germline-derived CDR1 and CDR2 are SGHNT and YYREEE (reference sequence). The V gene lost 3 bases and the J gene lost 0 bases, with 9 bases spanning the gap. The DNA for the CDR3 is TGTGCCAGCAGCTGGGACTCGGCTAACTATGGCTACACCTTC. It codes for CASSWDSANYGYTF.

V and J are TRBV7-2 and TRBJ2-7; 10 bases align to TRBD1. This CDR3 is built from 15 residues. The germline gives CDR1 SGHTA, CDR2 FQGNSA. The trim removed 2 bases at V and 6 bases at J, leaving 7 bases unmatched. This chain's CDR3 is CASSLNSGTGVEQYV. The DNA for the CDR3 is TGTGCCAGCAGCTTAAATTCCGGGACAGGGGTCGAGCAGTACGTC.

This clonotype was detected many times. CDR3 coding DNA: TGTGCCAGCAGCCGGGGGATGGGCACCGGGGAGCTGTTTTTT. The encoded protein is CASSRGMGTGELFF. This chain links TRBV7-9 with TRBJ2-2, with a weak D call TRBD2 (6 bases). The CDR3 consists of 14 residues. The V end was cut by 5 bases, the J end by 4 bases, with 11 bases between. Germline values: CDR1 SEHNR, CDR2 FQNEAQ (reference sequence).

This clonotype has just a few counts. The V call is TRBV9, the J call TRBJ1-3; D gene ambiguous. There are 15 residues in the CDR3. The V end lost 0 bases, the J end lost 0 bases, and 7 bases lay between the germline ends. Germline V lookup: CDR1 SGDLS, CDR2 YYNGEE. The CDR3 sequence: CASSVGADSGNTIYF. CDR3 DNA sequence: TGTGCCAGCAGCGTAGGGGCGGACTCTGGAAACACCATATATTTT.

The rearrangement uses TRBV4-3 and TRBJ1-5, with a weak D call TRBD1 (5 bases). CDR1 and CDR2 from the germline V gene are LGHNA and YSLEER. The ends were cut back, 0 bases at V and 6 bases at J, with 15 bases in the middle. The CDR3 totals 16 residues. CDR3 amino acids: CASSQEASGDTQPQHF. The CDR3 region has the DNA TGCGCCAGCAGCCAAGAGGCGTCGGGGGATACTCAGCCCCAGCATTTT.

This clonotype was recorded many times. CDR3 sequence reads: CASSLVRREPQHF. The CDR3 DNA is TGTGCCAGCAGCTTAGTCAGGAGGGAGCCCCAGCATTTT. The chain employs TRBV7-2 and TRBJ1-5; D is undetermined. Germline values: CDR1 SGHTA, CDR2 FQGNSA. CDR3 size: 13 residues. The ends were cut back, 1 base at V and 8 bases at J, with 9 bases in the middle.

This clonotype was seen a few times. The chain employs TRBV7-2 and TRBJ2-5; D is unclear. This CDR3 comprises 15 residues. Trimming left V 7 bases short and J 5 bases short, with 20 bases between. CDR1 is SGHTA and CDR2 is FQGNSA in the germline V gene. CDR3 DNA: TGTGCCAGCACCGCCGCCAACCTATTAGGGGAGACCCAGTACTTC. Translation: CASTAANLLGETQYF.

This chain joins TRBV4-3 and TRBJ2-5; D possibly uses TRBD1 or TRBD2 (6 bases each). CDR1 and CDR2 (germline): LGHNA, YSLEER. The CDR3 extends over 16 amino acids. The germline V and J ends were trimmed by 4 bases and 5 bases, with 20 bases remaining between them. In DNA, the CDR3 is TGCGCCAGCAGCCCGGCGGCCGGGGGCTTTGTGGAGACCCAGTACTTC. It encodes CASSPAAGGFVETQYF.

This clonotype was observed a handful of times. This chain joins TRBV6-5 and TRBJ2-7, with D possibly matching TRBD2 (6 bases). V lost 6 bases to trimming and J lost 6 bases, with 18 bases between them. CDR1 MNHEY and CDR2 SVGAGI come from the germline V gene. The CDR3 loop spans 14 amino acids. In DNA, the CDR3 is TGTGCCAGCAGACCCCCGGGACTCCGAGGCGAGCAGTACTTC. The encoded protein is CASRPPGLRGEQYF.

This clonotype was observed at least ten times. The V and J genes are TRBV7-9 and TRBJ2-5; D may be TRBD1 (6 bases). Per germline, CDR1 SEHNR and CDR2 FQNEAQ (reference sequence). V shed 5 bases and J shed 5 bases, with 12 bases lying between them. CDR3 length: 13 amino acids. CDR3 nucleotide sequence: TGTGCCAGCAGCACCAGGGGTCAGGAGACCCAGTACTTC. This encodes CASSTRGQETQYF.

This clonotype was detected a few times. The rearrangement links TRBV5-4 to TRBJ1-4, with 7 nucleotides matching TRBD1. Per the germline V gene, CDR1 is SGHNT and CDR2 is YYREEE (reference sequence). The length of the CDR3 is 14 residues. J lost 12 bases, V lost 4 bases, and 12 bases had no gene match. CDR3 in amino acids: CASSPGPTTGELFF. The CDR3, as DNA: TGTGCCAGCAGCCCCGGACCGACTACAGGGGAACTGTTTTTT.

This clonotype was counted a few times. The V gene is TRBV7-2, the J gene TRBJ1-4; weak D call: TRBD1 (5 bases). The ends were cut back, 1 base at V and 3 bases at J, with 18 bases in the middle. CDR3 length equals 18 residues. Germline values: CDR1 SGHTA, CDR2 FQGNSA. The CDR3 is CASSLGPLGGFANEKLFF. For the CDR3, the DNA is TGTGCCAGCAGCTTAGGTCCTCTCGGGGGGTTTGCTAATGAAAAACTGTTTTTT.

This clonotype was found a few times. V and J are TRBV11-2 and TRBJ1-4; unclear D gene. Trimming stripped 6 bases from V and 3 bases from J, with 23 bases between. The CDR3 length is 18 residues. Germline V gives CDR1 SGHAT, CDR2 FQNNGV. The CDR3 DNA reads TGTGCCAGCAGACCCCTTCGGGCCGCTCAGTCGGCTAATGAAAAACTGTTTTTT. Its protein is CASRPLRAAQSANEKLFF.

The sample holds many counts of this clonotype. This chain connects TRBV7-2 to TRBJ2-7; D not certain. V lost 2 bases and J 0 bases, leaving 8 bases between the germline ends. Germline CDR1 is SGHTA and CDR2 is FQGNSA. CDR3 length equals 14 residues. CDR3 residues: CASSLYQSSYEQYF. The CDR3 DNA reads as TGTGCCAGCAGCTTATATCAGAGCTCCTACGAGCAGTACTTC.